What follows describes a single T cell receptor (beta chain). Its antigen remains undetermined. Nothing much larger sits one base from this clone, and base qualities are not available. The data are from a study of T cell responses to AZD1222 COVID-19 vaccine (dated by TCRdb to the early 2020s). Broadly, across the study: TCR sequencing covered 230 or so trial participants: 207 given two doses of AZD1222 and 26 given two doses of MenACWY control vaccine. Trial participants were enrolled into age subgroups of 18-55, 56-69 and 70-plus years, which contained 148, 28 and 57 TCR-sequenced participants, respectively.

This specimen's time point label, per the study, means: about 28 days (+/-7) after the second vaccine dose. Because spike-specific TCR depth and breadth did not differ between the two schedules, AZD1222 recipients who got a second dose at roughly 4 weeks were pooled with those who got a second dose at roughly 12 weeks. Samples from vaccinated people were obtained from the UK trials COV001 and COV002, which included a single-blind randomized controlled phase 2/3 trial of AZD1222 (ChAdOx1 nCoV-19) in healthy adults. For TCRbeta chain sequencing, PBMC samples were collected from trial participants at day 0 and at day 28 after the second dose. Paper-wide results and their limitations: CD4 TCRs associated with the vaccine covered the entire spike protein, and the dominant responses were in regions 160-218 and 743-854. No day 14 peak-response samples were available, so repertoires were characterized only after the peak T cell response. Conclusions about previously exposed vaccinees were limited because only six AZD1222 recipients were SARS-CoV-2 seropositive at baseline. After two AZD1222 doses, both the breadth and the depth of spike-specific TCRs were significantly higher than at day 0 and than in MenACWY recipients. In the small 56-69-year group, the increase in depth fell short of significance, most likely because of low power. Participants were mostly white British, with more females than males. The authors suggested clonal diversity may have been underestimated. Epitopes outside the regions mutated in the B.1.351 and B.1.1.7 variants were reportedly recognized by nearly half of the unique spike-specific TCRs.

Its CDR3 holds 14 amino acids, cysteine through phenylalanine. Just CDR3 DNA is preserved here, 42 bases in frame from base 1. From the germline V gene, CDR1 is SQVTM and CDR2 is ANQGSEA. Unmatched junction bases come to 8, with V trimmed by 6 bases and J by 4 bases. The CDR3 regions of human TCRbeta chains were analyzed by immunosequencing. On the authors' methods: TCRs in the repertoires were compared against a reference library of SARS-CoV-2-specific TCRs that had been generated with the MIRA antigen-specificity platform. Breadth meant the fraction of unique TCRs that were SARS-CoV-2-associated, whereas depth meant the fraction of total T cells that were SARS-CoV-2-associated. Each spike-specific TCR was assigned to its reactive spike region and to a CD4 or CD8 class using the MIRA data. Log10-transformed breadth and depth values were compared by one-way ANOVA with Sidak's multiple comparisons tests. Entries here come from immuneACCESS through TCRdb and include only in-frame sequences with V and J called. Some clones fail to appear in such tables; in the studies checked, an unresolved V gene covers under half of the shortfall, and the cause of the remainder is unknown. V, J and clone size derive from that table, while D and trimming were established from the DNA sequence. The sample contains some 150,000 clones, 75% to 95% of them found a single time. The top ten hold more than 3% of the sample.

The chain joins TRBV29-1 to TRBJ1-5; TRBD1 aligns with 8 central bases. The sequence was obtained from an adult who received the AZD1222 COVID-19 vaccine. The sample here was peripheral blood, taken 28 days after the second AZD1222 dose. The nucleotide sequence is TGCAGCGTGGCCCAGGGGGCGGGTAATCAGCCCCAGCATTTT. Its amino acids are CSVAQGAGNQPQHF.